This paragraph covers one T cell receptor beta chain sequence. Extraction of RNA preceded its reverse transcription into cDNA, which served as the sequencing template. The data were produced by immunoSEQ multiplex PCR, yet TCRdb's version contains in-frame clones alone and is incomplete. The table records about 160,000 clones, about 71% of them present only once. The sample originates from a study of CD8+ T cells in alopecia areata. Study information: Twice daily, treated patients received 5 to 10 mg of oral tofacitinib.

The treatment here: oral pan-JAK inhibitor, 5-10 mg twice daily. CDR1 MNHNY and CDR2 SVGAGI come from the germline V gene (reference sequence). The V end lost 6 bases, the J end lost 3 bases, and 2 bases lay between the germline ends. This CDR3 is built from 10 residues. The chain has TRBV6-6 and TRBJ2-5; D gene unclear. The receptor comes from a human donor with alopecia areata. This specimen was CD4+ T cells sorted from blood, taken at week 4, from a patient treated with tofacitinib. The CDR3 is CASREETQYF. In nucleotides, the CDR3 is TGTGCCAGCAGGGAAGAGACCCAGTACTTC.